These 31 T cell receptor beta chains were all obtained from the same sample, sequenced in a study of blood T cell repertoires in COVID-19. The table came from immunoSEQ multiplex PCR; TCRdb's copy has only in-frame clones and leaves some out. Counted here are around 180,000 clones, 88% occurring once; the ten biggest clones make up less than 5.5%. Sequencing used peripheral blood. The receptors come from a human donor in a cohort sampled during active COVID-19.

This clone came up a few times. V and J are TRBV7-2 and TRBJ2-3, with 9 bases that match TRBD2. With 1 base clipped from V and 3 bases from J, the junction kept 2 bases outside the gene matches. The CDR3 consists of 15 residues. CDR1 SGHTA and CDR2 FQGNSA come from the germline V gene. The CDR3 nucleotides read TGTGCCAGCAGCTTAGGGCGGGGGGGGACAGATACGCAGTATTTT. This codes for CASSLGRGGTDTQYF.

V is TRBV10-3 and J is TRBJ2-7; perhaps TRBD2 as D (5 bases). CDR3 size: 12 residues. V was trimmed by 4 bases and J by 7 bases, leaving 11 bases between them. Germline CDR1 and CDR2: ENHRY and SYGVKD. CDR3 region: CAISAAQREQYF. DNA of the CDR3: TGTGCCATCAGTGCCGCCCAGCGGGAGCAGTACTTC.

Only a few counts were recorded for this clone. The V gene is TRBV4-2, the J gene TRBJ1-6; D unclear. From germline, CDR1 is LGHNA and CDR2 YNFKEQ. The V end lost 3 bases, the J end lost 7 bases, and 7 bases lay between the germline ends. This CDR3 spans 13 amino acids. CDR3 sequence: CASSHPTNSPLHF. The CDR3 DNA sequence: TGTGCCAGCAGCCATCCCACAAATTCACCCCTCCACTTT.

The rearrangement uses TRBV5-1 and TRBJ2-3; 10 bases map to TRBD2. There are 17 residues in the CDR3. Trimming at V came to 5 bases and at J to 3 bases, leaving 12 bases not matched to a gene. The germline gives CDR1 SGHRS, CDR2 YFSETQ. This chain's CDR3 is CASSRDGSGLATDTQYF. Written as DNA, the CDR3 is TGCGCCAGCAGTAGAGATGGATCGGGACTAGCGACAGATACGCAGTATTTT. The full variable domain, in which reference TRBV5-1 and TRBJ2-3 provide the parts outside the CDR3, is KAGVTQTPRYLIKTRGQQVTLSCSPISGHRSVSWYQQTPGQGLQFLFEYFSETQRNKGNFPGRFSGRQFSNSRSEMNVSTLELGDSALYLCASSRDGSGLATDTQYFGPGTRLTVL.

The CDR3 bases are TGTGCCAGTAGGGGGGCACCCCCCGGGAAACTGTTTTTT. As protein: CASRGAPPGKLFF. The chain carries TRBV19 and TRBJ1-4; tentatively, D is TRBD1 (6 bases). This CDR3 comprises 13 residues. CDR1 LNHDA and CDR2 SQIVND come from the germline V gene (reference sequence). Between the trimmed V and J ends, which lost 6 bases and 11 bases, there was a span of 16 bases.

The chain links TRBV4-1 to TRBJ1-2; D call uncertain. Deletions cut 3 bases from V and 4 bases from J, with 12 bases between. Germline V gene sequence: CDR1 MGHRA, CDR2 YSYEKL. The CDR3 runs 14 residues. The CDR3 spells CASSQTGDLYGYTF. CDR3 DNA: TGCGCCAGCAGCCAGACTGGCGATCTCTATGGCTACACCTTC.

The V gene is TRBV28, the J gene TRBJ1-2, with TRBD1 as a possible D gene (5 bases). V was shortened by 8 bases and J by 4 bases, with 20 bases between the two germline ends. The CDR3 has 15 amino acids. Per germline, CDR1 MDHEN and CDR2 SYDVKM. Here the CDR3 reads CASLPASGDSYGYTF. For the CDR3, the DNA is TGTGCCAGCCTTCCGGCTTCGGGCGACAGCTATGGCTACACCTTC.

The V and J genes are TRBV5-8 and TRBJ1-4; 7 positions match TRBD1. Germline V gene sequence: CDR1 SGHTS, CDR2 YDEGEE. The CDR3 has 15 amino acids. The J segment lost 8 bases and the V segment lost 2 bases, leaving 9 bases of the junction unmatched. The CDR3 here is CASSFGTAEREKLFF. In nucleotides, the CDR3 is TGTGCCAGCAGCTTTGGGACAGCCGAACGGGAAAAACTGTTTTTT. Combining the CDR3 with reference TRBV5-8 and TRBJ1-4 gives the whole variable domain EAGVTQSPTHLIKTRGQQATLRCSPISGHTSVYWYQQALGLGLQFLLWYDEGEERNRGNFPPRFSGRQFPNYSSELNVNALELEDSALYLCASSFGTAEREKLFFGSGTQLSVL.

The chain couples TRBV7-6 to TRBJ1-5; 9 bases line up with TRBD1. With 4 bases clipped from V and 2 bases from J, the junction kept 3 bases outside the gene matches. The CDR3 sequence is 15 residues long. Germline CDR1 and CDR2: SGHVS and FNYEAQ. The CDR3 region is CASSWTGVGNQPQHF. In nucleotides, the CDR3 is TGTGCCAGCAGCTGGACAGGGGTGGGCAATCAGCCCCAGCATTTT.

This clone was observed a single time. The chain uses TRBV5-1 and TRBJ2-7; 7 positions match TRBD1. Germline CDR1 reads SGHRS; CDR2 reads YFSETQ. This CDR3 spans 15 amino acids. Trimming removed 4 bases from V and 2 bases from J; junction bases left unmatched: 9. The CDR3 DNA sequence: TGCGCCAGCAGCCACCAGACAGGGTACCCCTACGAGCAGTACTTC. The encoded protein is CASSHQTGYPYEQYF.

The V and J genes are TRBV29-1 and TRBJ2-5, with 8 nucleotides matching TRBD1. Trimming at V came to 0 bases and at J to 5 bases, leaving 8 bases not matched to a gene. The CDR3 covers 15 residues. Germline CDR1 is SQVTM and CDR2 is ANQGSEA. As DNA, the CDR3 is TGCAGCGTTGAAGATATCGGGACAGGAGGGGAGACCCAGTACTTC. Protein product: CSVEDIGTGGETQYF.

The rearrangement uses TRBV29-1 and TRBJ2-5, with 7 bases aligning to TRBD2. The CDR3 loop spans 16 amino acids. J was trimmed by 0 bases and V by 4 bases; bases with no gene match: 11. Per germline, CDR1 SQVTM and CDR2 ANQGSEA. The CDR3 region has the DNA TGCAGCGTTGGGGGGGGAATGCGGGACTACCAAGAGACCCAGTACTTC. Protein product: CSVGGGMRDYQETQYF.

This chain connects TRBV7-2 to TRBJ2-1, with 8 positions matching TRBD2. After removal of 1 base from V and 2 bases from J, the junction contained 4 bases not matched to a gene. The CDR3 runs to 16 residues. Germline assignment: CDR1 SGHTA and CDR2 FQGNSA. The CDR3 sequence is CASSLGFGGAYNEQFF. The CDR3 coding sequence is TGTGCCAGCAGCTTAGGGTTCGGGGGGGCCTACAATGAGCAGTTCTTC.

CDR3 coding DNA: TGTGCCTGGAGTGCTTTCGGCTACGAGCAGTACTTC. Amino acid sequence: CAWSAFGYEQYF. V usage is TRBV30 and J usage is TRBJ2-7; D is ambiguous. Trimming stripped 1 base from V and 3 bases from J, with 7 bases between. CDR1 and CDR2 (germline): GTSNPN, SVGIG (reference sequence). The CDR3 spans 12 residues. The variable domain in full, with the rest retrieved from reference TRBV30 and TRBJ2-7, is SQTIHQWPATLVQPVGSPLSLECTVEGTSNPNLYWYRQAAGRGLQLLFYSVGIGQISSEVPQNLSASRPQDRQFILSSKKLLLSDSGFYLCAWSAFGYEQYFGPGTRLTVT.

This chain uses TRBV10-3 with TRBJ1-5; perhaps TRBD1 as D (6 bases). The CDR3 length is 14 residues. V lost 6 bases to trimming and J lost 6 bases, with 15 bases between them. CDR1 and CDR2 (germline): ENHRY, SYGVKD. CDR3 sequence (DNA): TGTGCCATCAGCGTCGGCGGGGGCTCTCAGCCCCAGCATTTT. Protein sequence: CAISVGGGSQPQHF.

V usage is TRBV12-3 or TRBV12-4 and J usage is TRBJ1-2; 7 nucleotides align to TRBD1. This CDR3 has 13 residues. The junction had 9 bases not matched to a gene; V was cut back by 6 bases and J by 8 bases. The CDR3 region is CASSTPGQAGYTF. The CDR3 bases are TGTGCCAGCAGCACCCCCGGACAGGCCGGCTACACCTTC.

The chain is built from TRBV19 and TRBJ2-1; TRBD2 matches at 7 bases. V lost 1 base, J lost 6 bases, and 6 bases stayed unmatched. This CDR3 is built from 15 residues. CDR1 and CDR2 (germline): LNHDA, SQIVND (reference sequence). DNA of the CDR3: TGTGCCAGTAGTATAGGACTAGCAGGCGGCAATGAGCAGTTCTTC. This sequence encodes CASSIGLAGGNEQFF.

This clone showed up just once. This chain uses TRBV6-5 with TRBJ2-1, with a possible D match to TRBD2 (6 bases). Trimming shortened V by 5 bases and J by 4 bases, and 6 bases separated the two germline ends. The CDR3 has 12 residues. Germline V CDR1 and CDR2: MNHEY, SVGAGI. CDR3 protein: CASSSGYNEQFF. In nucleotides, the CDR3 is TGTGCCAGCAGTAGCGGGTACAATGAGCAGTTCTTC.

The V and J genes are TRBV7-8 and TRBJ2-7; TRBD1 might be the D (5 bases). Germline V gene sequence: CDR1 SGHVS, CDR2 FQNEAQ. The V and J ends lost 4 bases and 2 bases respectively, with 12 bases between them. The CDR3 runs 14 residues. As DNA, the CDR3 is TGTGCCAGCAGCTCCGACAGAATTACCTACGAGCAGTACTTC. It encodes CASSSDRITYEQYF.

This chain joins TRBV19 and TRBJ2-6; D call uncertain. Germline CDR1 is LNHDA and CDR2 is SQIVND (reference sequence). The CDR3 spans 13 residues. Trimming took off 7 bases at V and 2 bases at J, with 6 bases between the two ends. CDR3 protein: CASISPGANVLTF. The CDR3 DNA follows: TGTGCCAGTATCAGTCCTGGGGCCAACGTCCTGACTTTC.

The chain carries TRBV7-9 and TRBJ2-7, with 7 bases aligning to TRBD1. This CDR3 has 15 residues. Germline CDR1 and CDR2: SEHNR and FQNEAQ (reference sequence). The ends lost 4 bases at V and 0 bases at J; junction bases unmatched: 6. DNA for the CDR3: TGTGCCAGCAGCTCGACAGGGTCAAGCTCCTACGAGCAGTACTTC. Translation: CASSSTGSSSYEQYF.

This chain links TRBV3-1 (or the pseudogene TRBV3-2) with TRBJ2-3; tentatively, D is TRBD2 (5 bases). V was clipped by 2 bases and J by 3 bases, with 9 bases between them. The CDR3 totals 14 residues. In germline, CDR1 is LGHDT, CDR2 YNNKEL (reference sequence). Here the CDR3 DNA reads TGTGCCAGCAGCCAATTTGGCGGGACAGATACGCAGTATTTT. Its protein product is CASSQFGGTDTQYF.

In this sample, this clone turned up a few times. The chain joins TRBV5-1 to TRBJ2-1; tentative D call: TRBD2 (5 bases). Germline lookup yields CDR1 SGHRS and CDR2 YFSETQ. The V gene lost 1 base and the J gene lost 10 bases, with 9 bases spanning the gap. The CDR3 is 12 amino acids. CDR3: CASSLHTGEQFF. The CDR3, as DNA: TGCGCCAGCAGCTTGCATACGGGGGAGCAGTTCTTC.

The chain combines TRBV18 with TRBJ1-1, with D possibly being TRBD1 (5 bases). Trimming took 5 bases from V and 2 from J, leaving 15 bases between them. CDR1 KGHSH and CDR2 LQKENI come from the germline V gene. The CDR3 is made up of 15 amino acids. For the CDR3, the DNA is TGTGCCAGCTCATTACAACAGGTTCCAAACACTGAAGCTTTCTTT. Its protein is CASSLQQVPNTEAFF.

This chain connects TRBV28 to TRBJ2-4, with D possibly TRBD1 on 5 matching bases. V was trimmed by 5 bases and J by 0 bases, leaving 14 bases between them. Per germline, CDR1 MDHEN and CDR2 SYDVKM. CDR3 size: 16 residues. The CDR3: CASSPRRGLAKNIQYF. The CDR3 DNA sequence: TGTGCCAGCAGTCCCCGAAGGGGTTTAGCCAAAAACATTCAGTACTTC.

This chain connects TRBV7-9 to TRBJ2-3; 7 bases fit TRBD2. The CDR3 loop spans 16 amino acids. V trimming: 5 bases; J trimming: 4 bases; junction bases outside the gene matches: 12. CDR1 is SEHNR and CDR2 is FQNEAQ in the germline V gene (reference sequence). As DNA, the CDR3 is TGTGCCAGCAGCCCCCCCGTGAGGCTAGCGGCAGATACGCAGTATTTT. Protein: CASSPPVRLAADTQYF. Using reference TRBV7-9 and TRBJ2-3 for the parts outside the CDR3, the full variable domain is DTGVSQNPRHKITKRGQNVTFRCDPISEHNRLYWYRQTLGQGPEFLTYFQNEAQLEKSRLLSDRFSAERPKGSFSTLEIQRTEQGDSAMYLCASSPPVRLAADTQYFGPGTRLTVL.

This clone was seen only once. The rearrangement joins TRBV18 to TRBJ2-5; D perhaps matches TRBD2 (6 bases). Germline values: CDR1 KGHSH, CDR2 LQKENI. Trimming left V 2 bases short and J 5 bases short, with 12 bases between. The CDR3 consists of 14 residues. The CDR3 coding sequence is TGTGCCAGCTCACCAAGTCTAGCGTCGGAGACCCAGTACTTC. This translates into CASSPSLASETQYF.

This clone was found a few times. The gene calls are TRBV28 and TRBJ2-2; a possible D gene is TRBD2 (6 bases). The CDR3 has 16 residues. V lost 7 bases and J lost 3, with 18 bases in between. Per germline, CDR1 MDHEN and CDR2 SYDVKM. CDR3 sequence reads: CASTAPGLIYTGELFF. CDR3 nucleotides: TGTGCCAGCACGGCCCCGGGACTCATTTACACCGGGGAGCTGTTTTTT.

The rearrangement links TRBV30 to TRBJ2-5; D may be TRBD2 (5 bases). The CDR3 sequence is 13 residues long. Germline CDR1 is GTSNPN and CDR2 is SVGIG (reference sequence). With 0 bases removed from V and 4 bases from J, the gap between germline ends came to 9 bases. The CDR3 loop is CAWSVQEGETQYF. CDR3 nucleotides: TGTGCCTGGAGTGTCCAAGAGGGAGAGACCCAGTACTTC.

This clone was found once. The V and J genes are TRBV20-1 and TRBJ1-2, with D hard to call. V lost 3 bases and J 0 bases, leaving 8 bases between the germline ends. Germline CDR1 is DFQATT and CDR2 is SNEGSKA (reference sequence). CDR3 size: 13 residues. The CDR3 DNA reads as TGCAGTGCTAGTCCCCAGGCTAACTATGGCTACACCTTC. It is translated as CSASPQANYGYTF.

The CDR3 DNA is TGCGCCAGCAGCCCCACGGGAGGGAACACCGGGGAGCTGTTTTTT. This sequence encodes CASSPTGGNTGELFF. This sequence joins TRBV5-1 and TRBJ2-2, with 7 positions matching TRBD2. CDR1 and CDR2 from the germline V gene are SGHRS and YFSETQ. This CDR3 has 15 amino acids. With V trimmed by 4 bases and J by 1 base, 4 bases remained unmatched.